Listed here is a single T cell receptor (beta chain). The V segment lost 2 bases and the J segment 0 bases; nucleotides outside the gene matches: 3. The V gene's germline CDR1 is WSHSY and CDR2 SAAADI. The CDR3 covers 18 residues. This sample is drawn from a study of blood T cell repertoires in COVID-19. Study-level information: Collection of acute and convalescent COVID-19 samples took place in the United States, Italy and Spain. Sources were T cells, B-cell-depleted T cells, or PBMCs; the material itself was cDNA or gDNA.

The authors' processing: Reference gene primer amplification gave nucleated cell count estimates. Sequencing was performed with immunoSEQ multiplex PCR; in TCRdb, only in-frame clones are kept and a portion is missing. V and J calls and clone size are as listed in that table; D and trimming were resolved from the DNA. The repertoire holds under 250,000 clones, with about 86% as singletons. This TCR was recovered from a woman in her forties or fifties with acute or convalescent COVID-19. Sequencing input: peripheral blood. The J gene is TRBJ2-3, the V gene TRBV10-2, with 15 bases lining up with TRBD2. The CDR3 region has the DNA TGCGCCAGCAGTGAGCCGGGACTAGCGGGAGGAAGCACAGATACGCAGTATTTT. It encodes CASSEPGLAGGSTDTQYF.